This T cell receptor beta chain came from a study of blood T cell repertoires in COVID-19. Study as a whole: Samples came from the United States, Italy and Spain, spanning acute and convalescent COVID-19. PBMCs, B-cell-depleted T cells, or T cells were the source of the cDNA or gDNA that made up the material.

This clone came up a few times. Methods used by the authors: Amplification from reference gene primers served as the basis for estimated nucleated cell counts. Clones were read by immunoSEQ multiplex PCR, and TCRdb kept only the in-frame ones, dropping some. D and trimming were read from the DNA, whereas the V and J calls and clone size are those reported in that table. The repertoire includes a few hundred thousand clones, 75% to 90% of them detected once, and approximately 2% sits in the top ten. Between the trimmed V and J ends, which lost 5 bases and 7 bases, there was a span of 12 bases. The CDR3 is 13 residues long. In germline, CDR1 is SNHLY, CDR2 FYNNEI.

The rearrangement uses TRBV2 and TRBJ1-5; D uncertain. Specimen: peripheral blood. The receptor comes from a man aged 25 to 40 with active or convalescent COVID-19. CDR3 nucleotides: TGTGCCAGCAGTCGGACCTCGGGGCAGCCCCAGCATTTT. This translates into CASSRTSGQPQHF.